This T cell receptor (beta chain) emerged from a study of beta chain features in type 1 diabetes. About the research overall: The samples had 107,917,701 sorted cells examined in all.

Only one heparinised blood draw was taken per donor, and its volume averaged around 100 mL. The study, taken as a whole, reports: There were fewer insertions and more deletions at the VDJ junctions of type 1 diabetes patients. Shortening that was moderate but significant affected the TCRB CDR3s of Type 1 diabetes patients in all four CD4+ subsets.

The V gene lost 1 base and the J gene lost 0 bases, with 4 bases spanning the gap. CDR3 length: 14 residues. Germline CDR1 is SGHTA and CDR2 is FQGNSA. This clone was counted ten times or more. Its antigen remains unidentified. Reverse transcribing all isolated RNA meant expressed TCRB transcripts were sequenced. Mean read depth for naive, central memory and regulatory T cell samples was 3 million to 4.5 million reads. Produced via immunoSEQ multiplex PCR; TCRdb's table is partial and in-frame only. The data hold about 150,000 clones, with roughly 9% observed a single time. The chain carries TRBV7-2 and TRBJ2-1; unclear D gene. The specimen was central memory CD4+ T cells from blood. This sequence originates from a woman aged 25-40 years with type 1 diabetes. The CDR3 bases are TGTGCCAGCAGCTTAGGCAGCTCCTACAATGAGCAGTTCTTC. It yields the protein CASSLGSSYNEQFF.